The 3 T cell receptor beta chains reported below all come from one sample, sequenced in a study of shared clonotypes between healthy human individuals (TCRdb year 2020). Receptor amplification or capture employed the immunoSEQ multiplex PCR assay. As stored in TCRdb, this immuneACCESS dataset retains in-frame rearrangements with V and J assigned. A fraction of the clones does not appear; measured against another copy, unresolved V genes explain less than half of the discrepancy, and the remainder lacks a known reason. The sample records 2 million to 2.5 million clones, 85% to 95% of which are singletons. 0.37% of the sample is held by the ten biggest clonotypes. Sample: naive CD4+ T cells from PBMCs. What the cell subset or site label conveys for this sample: CD45RA+ positively selected. The receptors originated from a man younger than 35 in good health. Some clones in this sample may be carry-over from other donors' samples.

The V call is TRBV11-2, the J call TRBJ2-1; 7 bases match TRBD1. Germline V gene lookup returns CDR1 SGHAT and CDR2 FQNNGV. This CDR3 is built from 15 residues. Trimming removed 5 bases from V and 7 bases from J; junction bases left unmatched: 11. The CDR3 DNA is TGTGCCAGCAGCCGACTCGGGACAGCCTTAAATGAGCAGTTCTTC. Its protein is CASSRLGTALNEQFF. The full variable domain, in which reference TRBV11-2 and TRBJ2-1 provide the parts outside the CDR3, is EAGVAQSPRYKIIEKRQSVAFWCNPISGHATLYWYQQILGQGPKLLIQFQNNGVVDDSQLPKDRFSAERLKGVDSTLKIQPAKLEDSAVYLCASSRLGTALNEQFFGPGTRLTVL.

The rearrangement links TRBV2 to TRBJ2-7; TRBD2 matches at 14 bases. J was trimmed by 3 bases and V by 8 bases; bases with no gene match: 3. The CDR3 has 14 amino acids. The germline CDR1 and CDR2 sequences are SNHLY and FYNNEI. The CDR3 is CASGGLAGVYEQYF. CDR3 DNA: TGTGCCAGCGGGGGACTAGCGGGAGTCTACGAGCAGTACTTC.

This sequence joins TRBV7-2 and TRBJ2-2; 7 bases agree with TRBD2. Germline V gene data show CDR1 as SGHTA and CDR2 as FQGNSA. Trimming removed 5 bases from V and 4 bases from J; junction bases left unmatched: 7. The CDR3 runs 15 residues. CDR3 coding DNA: TGTGCCAGCAGCCGACTAGCCTCTCGCACCGGGGAGCTGTTTTTT. Protein sequence: CASSRLASRTGELFF.